The clone carrying this T cell receptor beta chain is a singleton in its sample. Trimming removed 3 bases from V and 16 bases from J, with 28 bases in between. The CDR3 is 16 residues long. Germline CDR1 and CDR2: MDHEN and SYDVKM. This specimen comes from a study of blood T cell repertoires in COVID-19. Profiling relied on immunoSEQ multiplex PCR, and the TCRdb table lists in-frame clones only, not all of them. This table holds about 64,000 clones, roughly 93% found once. The sequence was collected from a human donor in a cohort sampled during active COVID-19. The rearrangement links TRBV28 to TRBJ2-4; possible D gene TRBD2, 7 bases. Sequencing was carried out using peripheral blood. The CDR3 nucleotides read TGTGCCAGCAGTTTCAGGGGCCTTAGGAGCGGGGCCCCTCACTACTTC. Translated, it gives CASSFRGLRSGAPHYF.